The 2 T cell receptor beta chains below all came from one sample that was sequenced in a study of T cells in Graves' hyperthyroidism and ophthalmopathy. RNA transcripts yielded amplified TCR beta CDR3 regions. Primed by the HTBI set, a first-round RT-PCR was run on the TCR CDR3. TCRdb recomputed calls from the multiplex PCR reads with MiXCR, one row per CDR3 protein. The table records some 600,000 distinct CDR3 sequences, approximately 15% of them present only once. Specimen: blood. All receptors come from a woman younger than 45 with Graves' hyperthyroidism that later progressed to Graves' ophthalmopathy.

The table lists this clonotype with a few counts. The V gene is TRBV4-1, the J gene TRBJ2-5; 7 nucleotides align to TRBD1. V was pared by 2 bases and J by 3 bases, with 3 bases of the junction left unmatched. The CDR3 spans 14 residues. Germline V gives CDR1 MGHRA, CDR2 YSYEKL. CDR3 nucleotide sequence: TGCGCCAGCAGCCAACCGGACAGGAAAGAGACCCAGTACTTC. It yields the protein CASSQPDRKETQYF.

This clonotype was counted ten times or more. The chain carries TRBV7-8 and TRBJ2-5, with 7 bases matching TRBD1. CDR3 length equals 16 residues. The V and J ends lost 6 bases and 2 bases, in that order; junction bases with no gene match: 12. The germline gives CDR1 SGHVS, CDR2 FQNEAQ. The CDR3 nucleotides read TGTGCCAGCAGTAACTCCGGGACAGCATTTCAAGAGACCCAGTACTTC. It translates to CASSNSGTAFQETQYF.